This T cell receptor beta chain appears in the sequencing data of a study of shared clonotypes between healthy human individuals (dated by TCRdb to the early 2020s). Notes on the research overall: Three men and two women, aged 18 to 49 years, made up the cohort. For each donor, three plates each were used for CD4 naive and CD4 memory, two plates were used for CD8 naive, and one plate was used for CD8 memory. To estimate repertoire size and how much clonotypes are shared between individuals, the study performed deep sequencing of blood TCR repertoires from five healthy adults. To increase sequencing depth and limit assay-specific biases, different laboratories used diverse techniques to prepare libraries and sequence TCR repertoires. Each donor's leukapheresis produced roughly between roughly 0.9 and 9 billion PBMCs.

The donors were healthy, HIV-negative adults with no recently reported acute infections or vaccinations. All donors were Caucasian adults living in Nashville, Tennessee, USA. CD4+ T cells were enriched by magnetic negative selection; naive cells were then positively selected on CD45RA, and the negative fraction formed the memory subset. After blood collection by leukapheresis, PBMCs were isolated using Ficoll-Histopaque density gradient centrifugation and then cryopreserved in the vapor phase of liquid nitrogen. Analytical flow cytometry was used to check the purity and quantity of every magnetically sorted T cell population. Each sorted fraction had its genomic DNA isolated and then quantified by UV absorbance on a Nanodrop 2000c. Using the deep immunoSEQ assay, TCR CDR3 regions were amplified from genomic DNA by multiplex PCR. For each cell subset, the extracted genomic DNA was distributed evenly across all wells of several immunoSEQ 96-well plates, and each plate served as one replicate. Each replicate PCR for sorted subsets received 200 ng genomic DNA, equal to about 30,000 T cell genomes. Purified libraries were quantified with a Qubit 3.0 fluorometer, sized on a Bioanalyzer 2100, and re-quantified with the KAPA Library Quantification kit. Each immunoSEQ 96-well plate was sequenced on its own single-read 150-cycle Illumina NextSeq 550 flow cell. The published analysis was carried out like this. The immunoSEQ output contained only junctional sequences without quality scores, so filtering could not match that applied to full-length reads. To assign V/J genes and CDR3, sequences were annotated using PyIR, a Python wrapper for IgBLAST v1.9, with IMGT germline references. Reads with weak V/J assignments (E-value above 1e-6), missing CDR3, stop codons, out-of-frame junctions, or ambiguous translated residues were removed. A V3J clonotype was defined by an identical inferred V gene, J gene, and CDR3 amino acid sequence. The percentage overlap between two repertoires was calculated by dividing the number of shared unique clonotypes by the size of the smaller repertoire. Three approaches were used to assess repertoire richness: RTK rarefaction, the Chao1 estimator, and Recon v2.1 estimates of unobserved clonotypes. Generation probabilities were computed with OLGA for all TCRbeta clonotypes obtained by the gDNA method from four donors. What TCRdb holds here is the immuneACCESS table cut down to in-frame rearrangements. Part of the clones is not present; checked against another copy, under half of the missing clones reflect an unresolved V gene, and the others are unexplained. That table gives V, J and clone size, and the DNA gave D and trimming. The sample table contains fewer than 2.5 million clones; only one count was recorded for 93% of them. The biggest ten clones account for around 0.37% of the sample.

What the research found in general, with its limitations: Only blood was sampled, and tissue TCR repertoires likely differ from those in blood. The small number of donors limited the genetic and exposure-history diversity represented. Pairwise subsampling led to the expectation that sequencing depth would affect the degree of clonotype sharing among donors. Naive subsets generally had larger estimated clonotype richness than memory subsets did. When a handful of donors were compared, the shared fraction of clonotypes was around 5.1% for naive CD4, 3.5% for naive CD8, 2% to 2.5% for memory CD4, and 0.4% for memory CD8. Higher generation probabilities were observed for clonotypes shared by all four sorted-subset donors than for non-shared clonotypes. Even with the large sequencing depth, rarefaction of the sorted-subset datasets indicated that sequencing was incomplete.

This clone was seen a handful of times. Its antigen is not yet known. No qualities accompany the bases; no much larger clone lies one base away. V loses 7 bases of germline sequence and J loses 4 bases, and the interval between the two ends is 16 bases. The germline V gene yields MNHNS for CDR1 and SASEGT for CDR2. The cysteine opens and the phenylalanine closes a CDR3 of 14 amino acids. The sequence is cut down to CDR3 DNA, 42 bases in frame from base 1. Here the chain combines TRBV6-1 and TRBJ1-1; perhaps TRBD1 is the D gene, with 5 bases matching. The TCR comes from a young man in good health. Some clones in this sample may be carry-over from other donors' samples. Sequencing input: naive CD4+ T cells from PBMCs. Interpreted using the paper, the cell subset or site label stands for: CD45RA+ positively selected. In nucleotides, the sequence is TGTGCCAGCATCGCCAATGGGGGGAGCACTGAAGCTTTCTTT. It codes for CASIANGGSTEAFF.